Presented here are 32 T cell receptor delta chains from one specimen sequenced in a study of gamma-delta chains in newborns, infants, children. TCRdb re-called the reads via CATT. The sample has around 4,000 delta-chain clones; roughly 40% are singletons. The sample consisted of blood. These receptors were collected from a child who received the measles vaccine.

V and J are TRDV1 and TRDJ1; 10 nucleotides line up with TRDD3. With V trimmed by 3 bases and J by 0 bases, 19 bases remained unmatched. Germline-derived CDR1 and CDR2 are TSWWSYY and QGS. The CDR3 contains 21 residues. The CDR3 nucleotides read TGTGCTCTTGGGGACCCCCTAGCCCTCCCTCGTACTGGGGGATACACCGATAAACTCATCTTT. This translates into CALGDPLALPRTGGYTDKLIF.

By sample fraction, this clone is medium-sized. The chain recombines TRDV2 with TRDJ1; D might be TRDD2 or TRDD3, each matching 6 bases. Germline loops: CDR1 GEAIGNYY, CDR2 EKD. Trimming removed 3 bases from V and 2 bases from J, with 24 bases in between. CDR3 size: 18 residues. The CDR3 protein is CACDLPRRELGPTDKLIF. CDR3 bases: TGTGCCTGTGACCTTCCTCGGAGGGAGCTGGGGCCGACCGATAAACTCATCTTT.

Details on this clone: A single base separates this from a much larger clone, so it may be a read error. At the DNA level, this CDR3 is encoded by other sequences in the same sample as well. V gene TRDV2 combines with J gene TRDJ2, with 8 positions matching TRDD3. Germline assignment: CDR1 GEAIGNYY and CDR2 EKD. The CDR3 has 18 residues. J gave up 2 bases and V 0 bases, and 10 bases lay outside the gene matches. The CDR3 here is CACDTVLGAFALTAQLFF. DNA for the CDR3: TGTGCCTGTGACACCGTACTGGGGGCCTTTGCATTGACAGCACAACTCTTCTTT.

Comments on this clone: Other DNA sequences from this sample encode an identical CDR3 as well. This chain links TRDV1 with TRDJ1; D is perhaps TRDD3 (8 bases). Trimming took off 3 bases at V and 2 bases at J, with 37 bases between the two ends. The CDR3 runs to 23 residues. Germline V gene lookup returns CDR1 TSWWSYY and CDR2 QGS. The chain's CDR3 is CALGEIPQLPRDHWGRPTDKLIF. For the CDR3, the DNA is TGTGCTCTTGGGGAGATCCCCCAACTTCCTAGGGACCACTGGGGGCGTCCAACCGATAAACTCATCTTT.

This clone was seen a handful of times. J is TRDJ1 and V is TRDV1; 7 bases align to TRDD2. J gave up 11 bases and V 9 bases, and 30 bases lay outside the gene matches. From germline, CDR1 is TSWWSYY and CDR2 QGS. This CDR3 is 18 amino acids long. The CDR3, as DNA: TGTGCTCTCCTAATCTTTCCTACTATGCATACGCCGAAGGGGGGGCTCATCTTT. As protein: CALLIFPTMHTPKGGLIF.

By sample fraction, this clone is large. The chain has TRDV3 and TRDJ1; TRDD3 is a possible D gene (6 bases). The CDR3 has 17 amino acids. Germline V lookup: CDR1 TVYSNPD, CDR2 GDNSRS (reference sequence). The chain's CDR3 is CAQSSSPYWAYPDKLIF. Here the CDR3 DNA reads TGTGCTCAGTCTTCGTCCCCGTACTGGGCTTATCCCGATAAACTCATCTTT.

This chain connects TRDV1 to TRDJ1, with 7 bases matching TRDD3. Germline V CDR1 and CDR2: TSWWSYY, QGS. J was trimmed by 5 bases and V by 1 base; bases with no gene match: 19. The CDR3 consists of 19 residues. CDR3 bases: TGTGCTCTTGGGGAACGTTCCGACGATTCCCTACTGGGGATGGATAAACTCATCTTT. This translates into CALGERSDDSLLGMDKLIF.

This clone ranks as medium-sized. The rearrangement joins TRDV1 to TRDJ1, with a tentative D call TRDD3 (6 bases). Germline values: CDR1 TSWWSYY, CDR2 QGS. Trimming removed 0 bases from V and 1 base from J, with 18 bases in between. The CDR3 extends over 18 amino acids. CDR3 region: CALGELFRRTIRTDKLIF. In nucleotides, the CDR3 is TGTGCTCTTGGGGAACTCTTCCGAAGAACGATACGCACCGATAAACTCATCTTT.

Judged by abundance, this clone is medium-sized. V is TRDV1 and J is TRDJ2; no reliable D call. V was shortened by 4 bases and J by 4 bases, with 10 bases between the two germline ends. The CDR3 has 14 residues. Germline CDR1 is TSWWSYY and CDR2 is QGS. The CDR3 DNA sequence: TGTGCTCTTGGGGTTGCCTCCCCGACAGCACAACTCTTCTTT. Protein sequence: CALGVASPTAQLFF.

Note on this clone: With a much larger clone just one base away, this may be a read error. This sample also contains other DNA sequences that code for the same CDR3. The chain couples TRDV1 to TRDJ1, with 9 bases matching TRDD3. Germline V gene sequence: CDR1 TSWWSYY, CDR2 QGS. V trimming: 1 base; J trimming: 0 bases; junction bases outside the gene matches: 21. The CDR3 totals 22 residues. CDR3 loop: CALGEPRLPPYWGRRYTDKLIF. The CDR3 DNA follows: TGTGCTCTTGGGGAACCCCGCCTTCCTCCCTACTGGGGGAGAAGGTACACCGATAAACTCATCTTT.

The V and J genes are TRDV3 and TRDJ1; possibly TRDD3 for D (10 bases). The V gene lost 4 bases and the J gene lost 7 bases, with 28 bases spanning the gap. The length of the CDR3 is 16 residues. CDR1 is TVYSNPD and CDR2 is GDNSRS in the germline V gene (reference sequence). For the CDR3, the DNA is TGTGCCTCTGGACCTTCCTACGGTGGGGGATACCGTAAACTCATCTTT. Amino acids: CASGPSYGGGYRKLIF.

The V call is TRDV1, the J call TRDJ1; possible D gene TRDD3, 6 bases. The germline V gene has CDR1 TSWWSYY and CDR2 QGS. The CDR3 length is 15 residues. The germline V and J ends were trimmed by 0 bases and 0 bases, with 8 bases remaining between them. In nucleotides, the CDR3 is TGTGCTCTTGGGGAACTCGGGGGGAACACCGATAAACTCATCTTT. Encoded protein: CALGELGGNTDKLIF.

The chain links TRDV1 to TRDJ3, with D perhaps TRDD3 (5 bases). V shed 4 bases and J shed 1 base, with 20 bases lying between them. This CDR3 has 20 amino acids. Germline CDR1 TSWWSYY, CDR2 QGS. CDR3 DNA: TGTGCTCTTGGGGCTCGCCGCCCCGCGCTGGGTTCCTGGGACACCCGACAGATGTTTTTC. It is translated as CALGARRPALGSWDTRQMFF.

V and J are TRDV1 and TRDJ2; the match to TRDD3 covers 7 bases. Losses at the gene ends were 11 bases for V and 1 base for J; bases not matched to a gene: 19. Germline assignment: CDR1 TSWWSYY and CDR2 QGS. CDR3 length: 18 residues. CDR3 DNA: TGTGCTTCCTCGATTCGAGGGATACTCGACCTTTTGACAGCACAACTCTTCTTT. This translates into CASSIRGILDLLTAQLFF.

V usage is TRDV3 and J usage is TRDJ1, with TRDD3 matching 10 bases. This CDR3 contains 16 residues. The ends lost 5 bases at V and 1 base at J; junction bases unmatched: 13. CDR1 is TVYSNPD, CDR2 GDNSRS, per germline (reference sequence). CDR3 residues: CAIPEQGDTVTDKLIF. CDR3 nucleotide sequence: TGTGCCATTCCAGAGCAGGGGGATACGGTCACCGATAAACTCATCTTT.

This clone has just a few counts. The chain combines TRDV3 with TRDJ1; 7 nucleotides match TRDD3. The CDR3 has 14 residues. Trimming removed 1 base from V and 0 bases from J; junction bases left unmatched: 5. Germline CDR1 and CDR2: TVYSNPD and GDNSRS (reference sequence). CDR3 nucleotide sequence: TGTGCCTTTAATTCTGGGGGTGACACCGATAAACTCATCTTT. Protein: CAFNSGGDTDKLIF.

This clone is large within its sample. The V call is TRDV2, the J call TRDJ1; possible D gene TRDD3, 5 bases. Germline values: CDR1 GEAIGNYY, CDR2 EKD. This CDR3 spans 17 amino acids. Trimming stripped 2 bases from V and 8 bases from J, with 26 bases between. CDR3 in amino acids: CACDNILPGSPRGKLIF. CDR3 DNA sequence: TGTGCCTGTGACAACATCCTCCCGGGCAGCCCTCGGGGGAAACTCATCTTT.

This clone showed up just a few times. CDR3: CALGEVSLLRHWGFTDKLIF. CDR3 DNA sequence: TGTGCTCTTGGGGAAGTGAGTCTCCTACGCCACTGGGGGTTCACCGATAAACTCATCTTT. The rearrangement uses TRDV1 and TRDJ1, with TRDD3 matching 8 bases. CDR1 TSWWSYY and CDR2 QGS come from the germline V gene. There are 20 residues in the CDR3. With V trimmed by 2 bases and J by 1 base, 18 bases remained unmatched.

This clone appeared once. Other DNA sequences of this sample code for an identical CDR3. The chain employs TRDV1 and TRDJ1; possibly TRDD3 for D (6 bases). CDR3 size: 23 residues. V dropped 3 bases and J dropped 0 bases, with 35 bases sitting between them. Germline lookup yields CDR1 TSWWSYY and CDR2 QGS. CDR3 sequence (DNA): TGTGCTCTTGGGGAGATTCTCGTGCCGCGGATCTGGGGATCGGGGTTGTACACCGATAAACTCATCTTT. This gives the protein CALGEILVPRIWGSGLYTDKLIF.

The V gene is TRDV1, the J gene TRDJ1, with 13 bases that match TRDD3. The germline gives CDR1 TSWWSYY, CDR2 QGS. This CDR3 has 20 residues. V was clipped by 3 bases and J by 5 bases; unmatched bases: 18. The CDR3 region is CALGDSSLAYWGIRVDKLIF. The CDR3 DNA is TGTGCTCTTGGGGATTCTTCCCTAGCGTACTGGGGGATACGGGTTGATAAACTCATCTTT.

This chain links TRDV1 with TRDJ1, with 11 bases lining up with TRDD3. CDR1 and CDR2 (germline): TSWWSYY, QGS. The CDR3 consists of 24 residues. V was clipped by 1 base and J by 1 base; unmatched bases: 26. This CDR3 reads CALGEPGGAYVWWGIRVCTDKLIF. CDR3 DNA sequence: TGTGCTCTTGGGGAACCAGGAGGAGCCTACGTTTGGTGGGGGATACGCGTATGCACCGATAAACTCATCTTT.

This chain connects TRDV1 to TRDJ1, with TRDD2 matching 9 bases. V shed 5 bases, J shed 0 bases, and the junction held 31 bases outside the gene matches. Germline V gene data show CDR1 as TSWWSYY and CDR2 as QGS. This CDR3 comprises 24 residues. The CDR3: CALGKPFLLWRKKPHLTYTDKLIF. DNA of the CDR3: TGTGCTCTTGGGAAACCCTTCCTACTCTGGCGTAAGAAACCTCACCTCACCTACACCGATAAACTCATCTTT.

By proportion, this clone is medium-sized. The sample carries other DNA sequences with the same CDR3. The chain employs TRDV2 and TRDJ3; D gene unclear. The ends were cut back, 4 bases at V and 2 bases at J, with 2 bases in the middle. This CDR3 has 13 residues. The V gene's germline CDR1 is GEAIGNYY and CDR2 EKD. The CDR3 DNA reads TGTGCCTGTGATACCTGGGACACCCGACAGATGTTTTTC. Protein: CACDTWDTRQMFF.

Worth noting for this clone: A clone one base away is much larger, so this may be a read error. This same CDR3 is encoded by further DNA sequences in the sample. The chain is built from TRDV1 and TRDJ1, with D possibly matching TRDD3 (9 bases). The germline gives CDR1 TSWWSYY, CDR2 QGS. CDR3 length: 24 residues. The CDR3 region has the DNA TGTGCTCTTGGGGACTTATTGCTTCGGCCTTCCTATGGGGGGATACTCCCTTACACCGATAAACTCATCTTC. Protein product: CALGDLLLRPSYGGILPYTDKLIF.

This CDR3 is CALGELGPDKLIF. In DNA form, the CDR3 reads TGTGCTCTTGGGGAACTAGGGCCGGATAAACTCATCTTT. The V gene is TRDV1, the J gene TRDJ1; no reliable D call. Germline CDR1 and CDR2: TSWWSYY and QGS. The germline V and J ends were trimmed by 0 bases and 5 bases, with 7 bases remaining between them. There are 13 residues in the CDR3.

Regarding this clone: This could be a read error, since a much larger clone is one nucleotide away. V is TRDV2 and J is TRDJ3; 11 positions match TRDD3. Germline-derived CDR1 and CDR2 are GEAIGNYY and EKD. V lost 0 bases and J lost 2; bases outside the gene matches: 2. The CDR3 spans 18 residues. The CDR3 DNA is TGTGCCTGTGACACCGCTGGGGGATACCCCTGGGACACCCGACAGATGTTTTTC. It is translated as CACDTAGGYPWDTRQMFF.

CDR3 sequence: CALGENPWGYPYTDKLIF. The DNA for the CDR3 is TGTGCTCTTGGGGAAAATCCCTGGGGATACCCGTACACCGATAAACTCATCTTT. The chain links TRDV1 to TRDJ1; 8 bases line up with TRDD3. The CDR3 has 18 residues. Germline CDR1 reads TSWWSYY; CDR2 reads QGS. With 2 bases clipped from V and 0 bases from J, the junction kept 11 bases outside the gene matches.

The V and J genes are TRDV2 and TRDJ3; 10 bases match TRDD3. The length of the CDR3 is 19 residues. Germline CDR1 is GEAIGNYY and CDR2 is EKD. The V and J ends lost 3 bases and 1 base, in that order; junction bases with no gene match: 8. The CDR3 region has the DNA TGTGCCTGTGACGACTGGGGGATTAGAGATTCCTGGGACACCCGACAGATGTTTTTC. Amino acid sequence: CACDDWGIRDSWDTRQMFF.

This clone has just a few counts. The chain carries TRDV3 and TRDJ1; 13 bases map to TRDD3. CDR3 length: 16 amino acids. Germline V gives CDR1 TVYSNPD, CDR2 GDNSRS (reference sequence). J was trimmed by 5 bases and V by 2 bases; bases with no gene match: 11. The CDR3 DNA reads TGTGCCTTTTACAGTTCTGACTGGGGGATACGGGATAAACTCATCTTT. Residues: CAFYSSDWGIRDKLIF.

This clone was seen a few times. V is TRAV29/DV5 and J is TRDJ2; 10 positions agree with TRDD3. J lost 0 bases, V lost 0 bases, and 23 bases had no gene match. Looked up from germline, CDR1 is NSMFDY and CDR2 is ISSIKDK. The CDR3 loop spans 23 amino acids. CDR3 loop: CAASAGSLRGDTQRPALTAQLFF. CDR3 coding DNA: TGTGCAGCAAGCGCGGGGTCCCTACGGGGGGATACGCAAAGACCCGCTTTGACAGCACAACTCTTCTTT.

This clone was counted once. With a far larger clone one base away, a read error is the likely cause. At the DNA level, this CDR3 is encoded by other sequences in the same sample as well. The chain joins TRDV1 to TRDJ1; 9 nucleotides agree with TRDD2. Germline CDR1 TSWWSYY, CDR2 QGS. The CDR3 is made up of 20 amino acids. V trimming: 0 bases; J trimming: 4 bases; junction bases outside the gene matches: 18. The CDR3 nucleotides read TGTGCTCTTGGGGAACTCAGCCTTCCTACGGGGGACTGCTTCTGCGATAAACTCATCTTT. This codes for CALGELSLPTGDCFCDKLIF.

V gene TRDV3 combines with J gene TRDJ1; possibly TRDD2 for D (7 bases). Germline V gene lookup returns CDR1 TVYSNPD and CDR2 GDNSRS (reference sequence). The CDR3 has 16 residues. V lost 3 bases to trimming and J lost 8 bases, with 28 bases between them. CDR3 residues: CALLSAFLRTGFKLIF. CDR3 in DNA: TGTGCCTTGCTCTCGGCCTTCCTCCGTACTGGGTTCAAACTCATCTTT.